Listed below are T cell receptor beta chains from one sample, sequenced in a study of Tregs in tolerant kidney transplant recipients. Here immunoSEQ multiplex PCR was the method, and the copy in TCRdb shows in-frame clones only, minus some. This table holds tens of thousands of clones, around 90% found once. Sequences were derived from CD4+ T cells from blood, sampled before the transplant. The receptors shown here come from a human donor who received a combined kidney and bone marrow transplant. Both conserved end residues are part of each CDR3. A D gene is named only where the DNA matches it firmly. Rows may omit the clone size; those that give it use once, few, many or a size class.

clone size,D gene,J gene,V gene,CDR3 DNA,CDR3 protein
NA,NA,TRBJ2-7,TRBV28,TGTGCCAGCGGCCCCCAGGGACAACTCTACGAGCAGTACTTC,CASGPQGQLYEQYF
NA,NA,TRBJ1-2,TRBV5-1,TGCGCCAGCAGCTCCAAGGGCGGGAGCGGCTATGGCTACACCTTC,CASSSKGGSGYGYTF
once,NA,TRBJ2-1,TRBV20-1,TGCAGTGCTTTTAGGGGTGAGCAGTTCTTC,CSAFRGEQFF
once,TRBD1,TRBJ2-7,TRBV28,TGTGCCAGCAGTTCGGAGACAGGGACATACGAGCAGTACTTC,CASSSETGTYEQYF
NA,NA,TRBJ2-1,TRBV7-8,TGTGCCAGCAGCTTCAATCAGGGCCCGAACCCTGCTTCCTACAATGAGCAGTTCTTC,CASSFNQGPNPASYNEQFF
NA,TRBD1,TRBJ1-1,TRBV5-1,TGCGCCAGCAGCCTTAGACAGGGAACAACTGAAGCTTTCTTT,CASSLRQGTTEAFF
NA,TRBD1,TRBJ2-7,TRBV18,TGTGCCAGCTCACCAGCGATCGCCGGGACAGGGGGCTACGAGCAGTACTTC,CASSPAIAGTGGYEQYF
NA,NA,TRBJ1-2,TRBV28,TGTGCCAGCAGTCTAGACTTATTGGGGCTTAACTATGGCTACACCTTC,CASSLDLLGLNYGYTF
NA,TRBD2,TRBJ2-5,TRBV2,TGTGCCAGCAGTGCCACACTAGCGGGAGTAGAGACCCAGTACTTC,CASSATLAGVETQYF
NA,TRBD1,TRBJ2-7,TRBV27,TGTGCCAGCAGACCGCGGACAGGGGGCTCTTACGAGCAGTACTTC,CASRPRTGGSYEQYF
NA,NA,TRBJ1-2,TRBV30,TGTGCCTGGAGAAACCGGCTAGGCTATGGCTACACCTTC,CAWRNRLGYGYTF
NA,NA,TRBJ2-7,TRBV6-1,TGTGCCAGCAGTCCACAGGGTCCCCTCTACGAGCAGTACTTC,CASSPQGPLYEQYF
NA,NA,TRBJ1-3,TRBV7-9,TGTGCCAGCAGCTTAGTCGCGCGCTCTGGAAACACCATATATTTT,CASSLVARSGNTIYF
NA,TRBD1,TRBJ2-1,TRBV29-1,TGCAGCGTTGATCCGGGACAGGCTTACAATGAGCAGTTCTTC,CSVDPGQAYNEQFF
NA,NA,TRBJ2-1,TRBV5-1,TGCGCCAGCAGCGTACAAAAAAACTCCTACAATGAGCAGTTCTTC,CASSVQKNSYNEQFF
NA,TRBD1,TRBJ2-7,TRBV5-1,TGCGCCAGCAGCTTGGGACAGGGGGCCTACGAGCAGTACTTC,CASSLGQGAYEQYF
NA,TRBD1,TRBJ2-5,TRBV10-3,TGTGCCATCAGTGAGTCTACAGGGGCCGGGACCCAGTACTTC,CAISESTGAGTQYF
NA,NA,TRBJ1-1,TRBV2,TGTGCCAGCAGTGTTGTGCCCAGGAACACTGAAGCTTTCTTT,CASSVVPRNTEAFF
NA,TRBD2,TRBJ2-5,TRBV4-2,TGTGCCAGCATGGCCGCTAGCGGAAACCAAGAGACCCAGTACTTC,CASMAASGNQETQYF
NA,NA,TRBJ2-5,TRBV10-3,TGTGCCATCAGTGAGGTGAGGGAGACCCAGTACTTC,CAISEVRETQYF
NA,TRBD1,TRBJ2-5,TRBV30,TGTGCCTGGAGCCTTACAGGGGTAGAGACCCAGTACTTC,CAWSLTGVETQYF
NA,TRBD1,TRBJ2-5,TRBV6-1,TGTGCCAGCAGCGCCGGGACAGGGTTGAGAGAGACCCAGTACTTC,CASSAGTGLRETQYF
NA,TRBD1,TRBJ1-5,TRBV29-1,TGCAGCGTCAGCGGGACAGGGAACAATCAGCCCCAGCATTTT,CSVSGTGNNQPQHF
NA,NA,TRBJ2-3,TRBV9,TGTGCCAGCAGCGTGATGAGAGGGACTGGTAGCACAGATACGCAGTATTTT,CASSVMRGTGSTDTQYF
NA,NA,TRBJ1-1,TRBV28,TGTGCCAGCAGTCCTCAGGCAGCCGGGAACACTGAAGCTTTCTTT,CASSPQAAGNTEAFF
NA,NA,TRBJ1-2,TRBV29-1,TGCAGCGTTGAAGCGGACAGTCGCTATGGCTACACCTTC,CSVEADSRYGYTF
few,NA,TRBJ1-1,TRBV7-2,TGTGCCAGCAGCTTAGTCTCTCAGACTGAAGCTTTCTTT,CASSLVSQTEAFF
NA,TRBD1,TRBJ2-1,TRBV28,TGTGCCAGCAGTTTGACAGGGTTCTCCTACAATGAGCAGTTCTTC,CASSLTGFSYNEQFF
NA,TRBD2,TRBJ2-7,TRBV5-1,TGCGCCAGCAGCTACGGGACTAGCGGGAGTAAGAGCTCCTACGAGCAGTACTTC,CASSYGTSGSKSSYEQYF
NA,TRBD2,TRBJ2-5,TRBV5-1,TGCGCCAGCAGCTACGGACTAGTTCAAGAGACCCAGTACTTC,CASSYGLVQETQYF
NA,NA,TRBJ2-5,TRBV7-6,TGTGCCAGCAGCTTAGAAGTAGGGGGAGGGAAGACCCAGTACTTC,CASSLEVGGGKTQYF
NA,TRBD1,TRBJ1-4,TRBV19,TGTGCCAGCGGACCGAACAGGGGGACGGAAAATGAAAAACTGTTTTTT,CASGPNRGTENEKLFF
few,NA,TRBJ1-4,TRBV4-2,TGTGCCAGCAGCCGAACTATAACGGATGAAAAACTGTTTTTT,CASSRTITDEKLFF
NA,NA,TRBJ1-1,TRBV5-1,TGCGCCAGCAGCTTGGAGGGGGTTGACACTGAAGCTTTCTTT,CASSLEGVDTEAFF
NA,TRBD1,TRBJ1-4,TRBV18,TGTGCCAGCTCACCACAGGGACAGGGTGCTGAAAAACTGTTTTTT,CASSPQGQGAEKLFF
NA,TRBD1,TRBJ1-1,TRBV6-6,TGTGCCAGCGGGTTACAGGGGGGTTTTACTGAAGCTTTCTTT,CASGLQGGFTEAFF
NA,NA,TRBJ2-3,TRBV7-2,TGTGCCAGCAGCTTATGGCACGCAGATACGCAGTATTTT,CASSLWHADTQYF
NA,TRBD1,TRBJ2-1,TRBV25-1,TGTGCCAGCAGCTACCCAGGGGGCTACAATGAGCAGTTCTTC,CASSYPGGYNEQFF
NA,TRBD2,TRBJ2-1,TRBV11-2,TGTGCCAGCAGCTTAGAGTTGATAGCGGGTTACAATGAGCAGTTCTTC,CASSLELIAGYNEQFF